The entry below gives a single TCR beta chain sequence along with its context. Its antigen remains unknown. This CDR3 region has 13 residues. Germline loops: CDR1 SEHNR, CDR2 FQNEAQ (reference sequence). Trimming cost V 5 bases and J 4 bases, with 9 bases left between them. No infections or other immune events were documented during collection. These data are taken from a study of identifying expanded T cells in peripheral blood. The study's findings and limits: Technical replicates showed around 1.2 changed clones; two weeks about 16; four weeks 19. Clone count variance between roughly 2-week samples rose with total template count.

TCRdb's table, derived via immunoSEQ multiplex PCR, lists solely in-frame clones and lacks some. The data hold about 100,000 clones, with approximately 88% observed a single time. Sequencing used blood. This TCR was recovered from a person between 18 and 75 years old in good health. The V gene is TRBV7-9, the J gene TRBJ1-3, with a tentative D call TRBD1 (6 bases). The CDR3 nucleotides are TGTGCCAGCAGCCAGGGGATGGGAAACACCATATATTTT. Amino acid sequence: CASSQGMGNTIYF.